The 17 T cell receptor beta chains below come from one sample, sequenced in a study of pediatric ulcerative colitis (dated by TCRdb to between 2019 and 2020). One to two pinch biopsies were taken from the rectum for research during colonoscopy. Library construction relied on the immunoSEQ multiplex PCR assay. TCRdb limited this immuneACCESS table to in-frame rearrangements with V and J called. A share of clones is missing; checked studies link under half to unresolved V genes, and the rest is unexplained. The sample contains approximately 22,000 clones, 71% of them found a single time. The top ten clonotypes cover around 15% of the sample. Sequencing was done on a sample of gut tissue. All receptors come from a boy aged 5 to 17 with severe ulcerative colitis.

This clone was detected a few times. The rearrangement uses TRBV5-4 and TRBJ1-5; the D is unclear. The CDR3 runs 13 residues. The germline V gene encodes CDR1 SGHNT and CDR2 YYREEE (reference sequence). Trimming stripped 0 bases from V and 6 bases from J, with 7 bases between. Written as DNA, the CDR3 is TGTGCCAGCAGCTTGGAGCGGGGTCAGCCCCAGCATTTT. Its translation: CASSLERGQPQHF.

V usage is TRBV11-1 and J usage is TRBJ2-1, with TRBD1 as a possible D gene (6 bases). The CDR3 is 14 residues long. CDR1 and CDR2 (germline): SGHAT, FQDESV (reference sequence). V was pared by 4 bases and J by 7 bases, with 14 bases between. CDR3 protein: CASSSDIDRNEQFF. The DNA of the CDR3 is TGTGCCAGCAGCTCGGACATTGACAGGAATGAGCAGTTCTTC.

This clone was found once. This rearrangement joins TRBV6-1 to TRBJ2-7, with 9 bases that match TRBD1. Germline CDR1 is MNHNS and CDR2 is SASEGT. The J segment lost 2 bases and the V segment lost 3 bases, leaving 5 bases of the junction unmatched. The CDR3 is 15 residues long. Here the CDR3 reads CASSEGQGLPYEQYF. The CDR3 DNA reads as TGTGCCAGCAGTGAGGGACAGGGTCTACCCTACGAGCAGTACTTC.

The rearrangement uses TRBV5-1 and TRBJ1-1; 11 bases agree with TRBD1. J was trimmed by 4 bases and V by 4 bases; bases with no gene match: 9. CDR1 and CDR2 (germline): SGHRS, YFSETQ. This CDR3 contains 16 residues. The CDR3 DNA sequence: TGCGCCAGCAGCCTGGGACAGGGGGTTATTGGCACTGAAGCTTTCTTT. This encodes CASSLGQGVIGTEAFF.

The chain is built from TRBV9 and TRBJ2-1; 10 nucleotides line up with TRBD2. CDR1 is SGDLS, CDR2 YYNGEE, per germline. J was trimmed by 6 bases and V by 4 bases; bases with no gene match: 4. The CDR3 contains 14 residues. The CDR3 nucleotides are TGTGCCAGCAGCTCGAGACTAGCGGGCAATGAGCAGTTCTTC. The encoded protein is CASSSRLAGNEQFF.

The sample holds one count of this clone. The chain employs TRBV30 and TRBJ2-7, with D maybe TRBD2 (6 bases). V shed 0 bases and J shed 6 bases, with 9 bases lying between them. The CDR3 is 12 residues long. Germline lookup yields CDR1 GTSNPN and CDR2 SVGIG (reference sequence). The CDR3 is CAWSVPGGEQYF. The CDR3 DNA sequence: TGTGCCTGGAGTGTACCCGGGGGCGAGCAGTACTTC.

Remarks on this clone: The junction departs from germline at one end; a sequencing error may be responsible. This chain links TRBV2 with TRBJ1-1; 10 bases match TRBD1. The CDR3 runs to 15 residues. Germline loops: CDR1 SNHLY, CDR2 FYNNEI. The CDR3 loop is CASSEVGGQGSEARF. The CDR3 DNA follows: TGTGCCAGCAGTGAAGTGGGGGGACAGGGGTCGGAGGCCCGATTT.

This chain uses TRBV7-9 with TRBJ1-6; a weak D match, TRBD1 (6 bases). The CDR3 totals 14 residues. CDR1 is SEHNR and CDR2 is FQNEAQ in the germline V gene (reference sequence). Trimming shortened V by 5 bases and J by 7 bases, and 12 bases separated the two germline ends. CDR3 nucleotide sequence: TGTGCCAGCAGCCGGGACAATCGAAATTCACCCCTCCACTTT. Protein product: CASSRDNRNSPLHF.

J is TRBJ1-1 and V is TRBV6-5; 7 bases fit TRBD1. Germline values: CDR1 MNHEY, CDR2 SVGAGI. V lost 3 bases, J lost 5 bases, and 6 bases stayed unmatched. CDR3 length equals 14 residues. CDR3 in amino acids: CASSYHYRGTEAFF. The CDR3, as DNA: TGTGCCAGCAGTTATCACTACAGGGGAACTGAAGCTTTCTTT.

The genes are TRBV2 and TRBJ1-6; maybe TRBD1 (5 bases). Germline CDR1 and CDR2: SNHLY and FYNNEI. The CDR3 has 13 amino acids. V gave up 10 bases and J gave up 3 bases, with 10 bases separating them. CDR3 sequence: CATRVGYNSPLHF. As DNA, the CDR3 is TGTGCCACCAGGGTCGGCTATAATTCACCCCTCCACTTT.

This chain uses TRBV5-4 with TRBJ1-4; 8 bases agree with TRBD1. V lost 10 bases and J lost 8; bases outside the gene matches: 10. This CDR3 is 13 amino acids long. The germline V gene encodes CDR1 SGHNT and CDR2 YYREEE (reference sequence). CDR3 sequence reads: CAGSRGPWEKLFF. The CDR3 DNA reads TGTGCCGGATCCAGGGGGCCATGGGAAAAACTGTTTTTT.

This chain links TRBV2 with TRBJ2-3; 8 nucleotides match TRBD2. The CDR3 extends over 16 amino acids. Trimming at V came to 8 bases and at J to 2 bases, leaving 12 bases not matched to a gene. Germline V lookup: CDR1 SNHLY, CDR2 FYNNEI. CDR3 DNA sequence: TGTGCCAGCCAACGGGAAGCGGGGGATCTCACAGATACGCAGTATTTT. It encodes CASQREAGDLTDTQYF.

The gene calls are TRBV2 and TRBJ2-7; TRBD1 is a possible D gene (7 bases). The CDR3 is 15 amino acids. V lost 6 bases, J lost 0 bases, and 15 bases lay in between. From germline, CDR1 is SNHLY and CDR2 FYNNEI. Here the CDR3 DNA reads TGTGCCAGCAGGTACAGGGGACTGAACTCCTACGAGCAGTACTTC. It is translated as CASRYRGLNSYEQYF. Full variable domain (missing parts from reference TRBV2 and TRBJ2-7): EPEVTQTPSHQVTQMGQEVILRCVPISNHLYFYWYRQILGQKVEFLVSFYNNEISEKSEIFDDQFSVERPDGSNFTLKIRSTKLEDSAMYFCASRYRGLNSYEQYFGPGTRLTVT.

The chain has TRBV7-9 and TRBJ1-6; possibly TRBD1 for D (6 bases). Germline loops: CDR1 SEHNR, CDR2 FQNEAQ (reference sequence). The CDR3 consists of 12 residues. The V end was cut by 1 base, the J end by 15 bases, with 10 bases between. Written as DNA, the CDR3 is TGTGCCAGCAGCTTAGGGGGGCGATTCCTCCACTTT. Translated, it gives CASSLGGRFLHF. Full variable domain (outside the CDR3, taken from reference TRBV7-9 and TRBJ1-6): DTGVSQNPRHKITKRGQNVTFRCDPISEHNRLYWYRQTLGQGPEFLTYFQNEAQLEKSRLLSDRFSAERPKGSFSTLEIQRTEQGDSAMYLCASSLGGRFLHFGNGTRLTVT.

V is TRBV30 and J is TRBJ1-1; weak D call: TRBD1 (6 bases). V dropped 3 bases and J dropped 6 bases, with 17 bases sitting between them. In germline, CDR1 is GTSNPN, CDR2 SVGIG (reference sequence). The CDR3 sequence is 14 residues long. The CDR3 sequence: CAWRGGRVRSEAFF. The CDR3, as DNA: TGTGCCTGGAGGGGGGGCCGGGTTAGGTCTGAAGCTTTCTTT.

There are a few counts of this clone. The chain has TRBV6-5 and TRBJ1-6; D is possibly TRBD1 (5 bases). Looked up from germline, CDR1 is MNHEY and CDR2 is SVGAGI. This CDR3 contains 15 residues. Between the trimmed V and J ends, which lost 6 bases and 10 bases, there was a span of 19 bases. The CDR3 region is CASRATGNLGSPLHF. CDR3 sequence (DNA): TGTGCCAGCAGGGCCACAGGAAACCTTGGATCACCCCTCCACTTT.

V and J are TRBV4-3 and TRBJ2-7; 9 bases match TRBD2. CDR1 is LGHNA and CDR2 is YSLEER in the germline V gene. V gave up 1 base and J gave up 2 bases; unmatched junction bases: 3. The CDR3 is 15 amino acids. The CDR3 sequence: CASSQAGGGAYEQYF. The CDR3 bases are TGCGCCAGCAGCCAAGCGGGCGGGGGGGCCTACGAGCAGTACTTC.